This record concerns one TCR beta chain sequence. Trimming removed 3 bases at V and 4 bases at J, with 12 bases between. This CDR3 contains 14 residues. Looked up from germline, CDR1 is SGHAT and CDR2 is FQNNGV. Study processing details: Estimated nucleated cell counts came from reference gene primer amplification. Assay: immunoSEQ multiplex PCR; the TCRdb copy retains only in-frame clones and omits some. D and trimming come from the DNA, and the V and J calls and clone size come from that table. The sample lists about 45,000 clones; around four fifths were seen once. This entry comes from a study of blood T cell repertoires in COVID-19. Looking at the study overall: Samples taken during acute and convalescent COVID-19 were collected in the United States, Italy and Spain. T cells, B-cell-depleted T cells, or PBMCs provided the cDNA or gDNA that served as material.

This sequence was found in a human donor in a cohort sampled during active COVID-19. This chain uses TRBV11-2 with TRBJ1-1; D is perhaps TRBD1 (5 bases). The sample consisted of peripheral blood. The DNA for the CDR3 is TGTGCCAGCAGCTTCTTACAGGCTATCACTGAAGCTTTCTTT. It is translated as CASSFLQAITEAFF.